This T cell receptor (beta chain) was found in a study of blood T cells in healthy people across ages. Roughly 10 milliliters of peripheral blood were drawn from each donor. Isolation yielded PBMCs, at least 6 million per sample, in every case. The use of a sample-barcoded 5' primer and a J-beta primer mix characterized a second PCR of roughly 6 to 11 cycles. Each CDR3 protein is one row after TCRdb ran MiXCR on the 5' RACE reads. The sample holds approximately 350,000 distinct CDR3 sequences, 52% seen once. V dropped 3 bases and J dropped 5 bases, with 18 bases sitting between them. The CDR3 extends over 15 amino acids. Germline V gives CDR1 DFQATT, CDR2 SNEGSKA (reference sequence).

The sequence derives from a man aged 55 to 70 in good health. This rearrangement joins TRBV20-1 to TRBJ2-3, with D tentatively TRBD1 or TRBD2 (5 bases each). What was sequenced was blood. The CDR3 loop reads CSASHGTGRVDTQYF. The CDR3 DNA is TGCAGTGCTAGTCACGGGACGGGGCGGGTAGATACGCAGTATTTT.